Below are 7 T cell receptor beta chains sequenced from a single sample in a study of blood T cell repertoires in COVID-19. Sequencing was performed with immunoSEQ multiplex PCR; in TCRdb, only in-frame clones are kept and a portion is missing. The sample has some 400,000 clones, roughly nine tenths seen once. The specimen was PBMCs or T cells enriched from blood (not recorded which). These receptors were collected from a woman aged 25 to 39 who had recovered from COVID-19.

V is TRBV11-2 and J is TRBJ2-1, with a possible D match to TRBD1 (6 bases). The germline CDR1 and CDR2 sequences are SGHAT and FQNNGV. The V gene lost 3 bases and the J gene lost 3 bases, with 6 bases spanning the gap. The CDR3 contains 13 residues. The CDR3 bases are TGTGCCAGCAGCTTCAGGGGCTACAATGAGCAGTTCTTC. Its protein product is CASSFRGYNEQFF.

The genes are TRBV11-2 and TRBJ2-1; the match to TRBD2 covers 7 bases. V lost 0 bases to trimming and J lost 5 bases; unmatched junction nucleotides: 19. Germline lookup yields CDR1 SGHAT and CDR2 FQNNGV. The CDR3 spans 20 residues. CDR3 protein: CASSLDRAGSGAGRDNEQFF. The CDR3 nucleotides read TGTGCCAGCAGCTTAGATCGGGCCGGGTCGGGAGCGGGGCGCGACAATGAGCAGTTCTTC. Variable domain in full (rest from reference TRBV11-2 and TRBJ2-1): EAGVAQSPRYKIIEKRQSVAFWCNPISGHATLYWYQQILGQGPKLLIQFQNNGVVDDSQLPKDRFSAERLKGVDSTLKIQPAKLEDSAVYLCASSLDRAGSGAGRDNEQFFGPGTRLTVL.

The gene calls are TRBV5-1 and TRBJ2-5; D is perhaps TRBD1 (5 bases). Trimming removed 1 base from V and 4 bases from J, with 14 bases in between. The CDR3 extends over 15 amino acids. Germline V gene sequence: CDR1 SGHRS, CDR2 YFSETQ. The chain's CDR3 is CASSLSLRVTETQYF. The CDR3 DNA sequence: TGCGCCAGCAGCTTGAGCCTCAGGGTGACAGAGACCCAGTACTTC.

This clone appeared a single time. The CDR3, as DNA: TGCGCCAGCAGCGCTGGGACTAGCGGCTACAATGAGCAGTTCTTC. Translation: CASSAGTSGYNEQFF. The V and J genes are TRBV5-1 and TRBJ2-1; 11 positions agree with TRBD2. V dropped 4 bases and J dropped 3; count of bases not matched to a gene: 3. Germline V lookup: CDR1 SGHRS, CDR2 YFSETQ. The CDR3 is made up of 15 amino acids.

This clone was found once. The chain is built from TRBV25-1 and TRBJ1-6; D is ambiguous. The ends were cut back, 3 bases at V and 0 bases at J, with 15 bases in the middle. The CDR3 is 18 amino acids. Germline V gene lookup returns CDR1 MGHDK and CDR2 SYGVNS. The chain's CDR3 is CASSDIPGKSSYNSPLHF. CDR3 nucleotides: TGTGCCAGCAGTGATATCCCGGGAAAGAGCTCCTATAATTCACCCCTCCACTTT. Together with reference TRBV25-1 and TRBJ1-6, the CDR3 gives the full variable domain: EADIYQTPRYLVIGTGKKITLECSQTMGHDKMYWYQQDPGMELHLIHYSYGVNSTEKGDLSSESTVSRIRTEHFPLTLESARPSHTSQYLCASSDIPGKSSYNSPLHFGNGTRLTVT.

In its sample, this clone was seen once. The rearrangement links TRBV10-3 to TRBJ1-1, with D perhaps TRBD1 (5 bases). Trimming shortened V by 6 bases and J by 1 base, and 12 bases separated the two germline ends. The CDR3 sequence is 14 residues long. Germline assignment: CDR1 ENHRY and CDR2 SYGVKD. The CDR3 DNA is TGTGCCATCAGACCCGACGGACAGAACACTGAAGCTTTCTTT. Residues: CAIRPDGQNTEAFF.

This clone was detected once. The chain combines TRBV11-2 with TRBJ2-1; TRBD2 matches 11 bases. This CDR3 is 13 amino acids long. CDR1 is SGHAT and CDR2 is FQNNGV in the germline V gene. The trim removed 8 bases at V and 3 bases at J, leaving 0 bases unmatched. Here the CDR3 reads CASGTSGYNEQFF. Written as DNA, the CDR3 is TGTGCCAGCGGGACTAGCGGCTACAATGAGCAGTTCTTC.